The source of this TCR beta chain is a study of blood T cell repertoires in COVID-19. Study summary: Sources were T cells, B-cell-depleted T cells, or PBMCs; the material itself was cDNA or gDNA.

Under the authors' procedure: Reference gene primer amplification yielded estimated nucleated cell counts. Method: immunoSEQ multiplex PCR; TCRdb's copy keeps in-frame clones and lacks some. That table gives V, J and clone size, and the DNA gave D and trimming. The sample has about 430,000 clones, around 89% seen once. This CDR3 spans 14 amino acids. V was pared by 6 bases and J by 2 bases, with 11 bases between. CDR1 is MNHEY and CDR2 is SVGAGI in the germline V gene. Membership in each cohort depended on participant-reported clinical history. Sequencing was performed on PBMCs or T cells enriched from blood (not recorded which). The chain couples TRBV6-5 to TRBJ2-4; tentative D call: TRBD1 (7 bases). The sequence came from a woman aged 25 to 45 with acute COVID-19. CDR3 residues: CASSGGGSKNIQYF. The CDR3 DNA is TGTGCCAGCAGCGGAGGGGGCTCCAAAAACATTCAGTACTTC.